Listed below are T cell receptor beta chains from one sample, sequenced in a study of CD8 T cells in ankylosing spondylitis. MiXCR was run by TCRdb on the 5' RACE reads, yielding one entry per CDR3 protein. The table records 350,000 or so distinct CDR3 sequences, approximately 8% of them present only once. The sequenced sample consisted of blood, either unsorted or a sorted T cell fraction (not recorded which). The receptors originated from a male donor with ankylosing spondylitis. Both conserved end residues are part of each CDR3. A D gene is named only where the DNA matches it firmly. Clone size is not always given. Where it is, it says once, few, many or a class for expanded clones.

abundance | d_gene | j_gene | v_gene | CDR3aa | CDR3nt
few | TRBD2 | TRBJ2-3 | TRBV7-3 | CASRFSGGSTDTQYF | TGTGCCAGCAGGTTTAGCGGGGGTAGCACAGATACGCAGTATTTT
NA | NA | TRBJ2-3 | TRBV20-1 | CSAGRASTDTQYF | TGCAGCGCCGGTCGCGCTAGCACAGATACGCAGTATTTT
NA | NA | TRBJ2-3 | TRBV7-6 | CASSLLTGTDTQYF | TGTGCCAGCAGCTTACTGACCGGCACAGATACGCAGTATTTT
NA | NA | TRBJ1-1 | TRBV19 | CASSMVQVNTEAFF | TGTGCCAGTAGTATGGTTCAGGTGAACACTGAAGCTTTCTTT
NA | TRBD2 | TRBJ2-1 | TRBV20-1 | CSASTSGRAYNEQFF | TGCAGTGCCTCCACTAGCGGGAGGGCCTACAATGAGCAGTTCTTC
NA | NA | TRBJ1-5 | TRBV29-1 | CSVRHSQPQHF | TGCAGCGTCCGGCATAGTCAGCCCCAGCATTTT
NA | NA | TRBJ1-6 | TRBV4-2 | CASSQDWGQESPLHF | TGTGCCAGCAGCCAAGATTGGGGGCAGGAATCACCCCTCCACTTT
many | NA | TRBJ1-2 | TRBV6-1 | CASSERNNYGYTF | TGTGCCAGCAGTGAAAGGAATAACTATGGCTACACCTTC
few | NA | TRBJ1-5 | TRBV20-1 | CSAQERAEQPQHF | TGCAGTGCTCAGGAGCGCGCCGAACAGCCCCAGCATTTT
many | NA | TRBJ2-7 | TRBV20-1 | CSASPFGGRYEQYF | TGCAGTGCTAGTCCCTTCGGCGGACGGTACGAGCAGTACTTC
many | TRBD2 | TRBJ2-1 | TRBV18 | CASSPLTSPYNEQFF | TGTGCCAGCTCACCACTGACTAGCCCCTACAATGAGCAGTTCTTC
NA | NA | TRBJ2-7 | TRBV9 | CASSVAGVSEQYF | TGTGCCAGCAGCGTAGCGGGAGTAAGCGAGCAGTACTTC
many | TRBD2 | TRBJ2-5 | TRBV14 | CASSQDRGTSETEYQETQYF | TGTGCCAGCAGCCAAGATCGGGGGACTAGCGAGACCGAGTACCAAGAGACCCAGTACTTC
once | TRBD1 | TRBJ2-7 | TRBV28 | CASRPPGGYEQYF | TGTGCCAGCAGACCACCAGGGGGCTACGAGCAGTACTTC
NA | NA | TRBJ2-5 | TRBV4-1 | CASSQVGSTQETQYF | TGCGCCAGCAGCCAAGTGGGGAGCACCCAAGAGACCCAGTACTTC
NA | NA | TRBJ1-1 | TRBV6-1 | CASNPLGGAMDRTEAFF | TGTGCCAGCAACCCATTAGGGGGGGCGATGGATAGGACTGAAGCTTTCTTT
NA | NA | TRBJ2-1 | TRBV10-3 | CAIGGSYNEQFF | TGTGCCATCGGGGGCTCCTACAATGAGCAGTTCTTC
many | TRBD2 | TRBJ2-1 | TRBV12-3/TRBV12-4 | CASSSDSRGINEQFF | TGTGCCAGCAGTTCGGACTCGCGGGGGATCAATGAGCAGTTCTTC
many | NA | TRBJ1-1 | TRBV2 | CASSEGLRTGAFF | TGTGCCAGCAGTGAGGGACTTAGGACGGGAGCTTTCTTT
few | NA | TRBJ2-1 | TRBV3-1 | CASSHLQWGANEQFF | TGTGCCAGCAGCCATCTACAGTGGGGGGCGAATGAGCAGTTCTTC
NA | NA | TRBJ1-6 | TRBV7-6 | CASSLAQGQNSPLHF | TGTGCCAGCAGCTTAGCGCAGGGGCAAAATTCACCCCTCCACTTT